The entry below gives a single T cell receptor (beta chain) sequence along with its context. The data were obtained in a study of cytomegalovirus exposure and HLA in healthy donors. V dropped 1 base and J dropped 7 bases, with 10 bases sitting between them. This CDR3 has 13 amino acids. The germline CDR1 and CDR2 sequences are SGHTA and FQGTGA. PCR was performed using 60 Vbeta and 13 Jbeta primers. Only in-frame clones appear in the TCRdb table, and some are missing; sequencing was by immunoSEQ multiplex PCR. The repertoire has over 150,000 clones, approximately 70% of them found once; the top ten carry around 2.8%.

This clonotype was sampled from a woman aged 40 to 55 in good health and CMV-seropositive. V usage is TRBV7-3 and J usage is TRBJ1-2; D perhaps matches TRBD1 (5 bases). The sample comprised PBMCs. The CDR3 protein is CASSLSGGGGYTF. The CDR3, as DNA: TGTGCCAGCAGCTTAAGCGGGGGGGGTGGCTACACCTTC.